One sample yielded the 30 T cell receptor beta chains listed below, sequenced in a study of OX40 agonist ivuxolimab in advanced cancers. Receptor libraries were prepared by the immunoSEQ multiplex PCR assay. TCRdb retrieved this table from immuneACCESS and kept in-frame rearrangements only. Not all clones are present; in checked studies, unresolved V genes account for under half, and no reason is known for the remainder. The sample contains about 78,000 clones, roughly 84% of them found a single time. The ten largest clones capture approximately 0.25% of the sample. Sequencing used CD4+ or CD8+ T cells sorted from blood, obtained in a trial of the OX40 agonist ivuxolimab. All receptors come from an adult with an advanced solid tumor such as melanoma, head and neck, liver or kidney cancer.

This clone was seen only once. The CDR3, as DNA: TGCGCCAGCAGCCATGGACTAGCGGGAGGAAAGGAAACCGGGGAGCTGTTTTTT. Translated, it gives CASSHGLAGGKETGELFF. V usage is TRBV5-1 and J usage is TRBJ2-2, with 14 bases that match TRBD2. The V segment lost 4 bases and the J segment 5 bases; nucleotides outside the gene matches: 10. Germline CDR1 SGHRS, CDR2 YFSETQ. The CDR3 is 18 residues long.

The chain joins TRBV29-1 to TRBJ2-3; D is tentatively TRBD1 or TRBD2 (6 bases each). Trimming removed 6 bases from V and 3 bases from J, with 16 bases in between. The CDR3 runs 14 residues. CDR1 is SQVTM, CDR2 ANQGSEA, per germline. The CDR3 sequence is CSVKTWGATDTQYF. CDR3 nucleotide sequence: TGCAGCGTGAAGACGTGGGGGGCGACAGATACGCAGTATTTT.

Turning to this clone: This CDR3 is also generated by other DNA sequences in the sample. V gene TRBV10-3 combines with J gene TRBJ2-1; 7 bases line up with TRBD2. The V gene end was trimmed by 8 bases and the J gene end by 7 bases; junction bases not matched to a gene: 2. Germline CDR1 ENHRY, CDR2 SYGVKD. The CDR3 length is 11 residues. CDR3 bases: TGTGCCATCGGGGGGGGGAATGAGCAGTTCTTC. It codes for CAIGGGNEQFF.

This clone occurred once. The chain employs TRBV5-1 and TRBJ2-3; D not certain. The length of the CDR3 is 14 residues. With 0 bases removed from V and 4 bases from J, the gap between germline ends came to 9 bases. The V gene's germline CDR1 is SGHRS and CDR2 YFSETQ. The CDR3 reads CASSLERPSDTQYF. CDR3 bases: TGCGCCAGCAGCTTGGAACGGCCCTCAGATACGCAGTATTTT.

The chain is built from TRBV2 and TRBJ1-2, with 7 bases that match TRBD1. Looked up from germline, CDR1 is SNHLY and CDR2 is FYNNEI. The junction had 9 bases not matched to a gene; V was cut back by 2 bases and J by 0 bases. This CDR3 comprises 17 residues. The CDR3 sequence is CASSERGTESSNYGYTF. The DNA for the CDR3 is TGTGCCAGCAGTGAAAGAGGGACAGAGTCATCTAACTATGGCTACACCTTC.

The J gene is TRBJ2-3, the V gene TRBV10-3; TRBD1 aligns across 9 bases. Trimming cost V 4 bases and J 6 bases; bases outside gene matches: 5. Germline V CDR1 and CDR2: ENHRY, SYGVKD. This CDR3 has 14 residues. CDR3 DNA: TGTGCCATCAGTGGGGACAGGGTAGAGGATACGCAGTATTTT. This gives the protein CAISGDRVEDTQYF.

CDR3 loop: CASSSRTSGKNNEQFF. CDR3 nucleotides: TGTGCCAGCTCTTCCCGGACTAGCGGGAAAAACAATGAGCAGTTCTTC. The V and J genes are TRBV6-6 and TRBJ2-1; 12 nucleotides agree with TRBD2. Germline V gene sequence: CDR1 MNHNY, CDR2 SVGAGI (reference sequence). CDR3 length: 16 amino acids. J lost 5 bases, V lost 8 bases, and 10 bases had no gene match.

The rearrangement joins TRBV7-8 to TRBJ2-5; D is unresolved. The V and J ends lost 0 bases and 5 bases respectively, with 10 bases between them. The CDR3 is 14 amino acids. Germline lookup yields CDR1 SGHVS and CDR2 FQNEAQ. The CDR3, as DNA: TGTGCCAGCAGCTTAGCGCCGACCATGGAGACCCAGTACTTC. Protein: CASSLAPTMETQYF.

This chain links TRBV4-2 with TRBJ1-5; TRBD1 matches at 7 bases. Per germline, CDR1 LGHNA and CDR2 YNFKEQ. Trimming at V came to 3 bases and at J to 4 bases, leaving 3 bases not matched to a gene. There are 14 residues in the CDR3. The CDR3 spells CASSHAGGNQPQHF. The CDR3 DNA reads as TGTGCCAGCAGCCATGCAGGGGGAAATCAGCCCCAGCATTTT.

About this clone: This same CDR3 is encoded by further DNA sequences in the sample. CDR3 coding DNA: TGTGCCAGCAGCAGCACAGATCAGCCCCAGCATTTT. Protein product: CASSSTDQPQHF. The rearrangement links TRBV11-2 to TRBJ1-5; D is unclear. This CDR3 spans 12 amino acids. Deletions cut 5 bases from V and 5 bases from J, with 7 bases between. Looked up from germline, CDR1 is SGHAT and CDR2 is FQNNGV.

The V and J genes are TRBV5-4 and TRBJ1-4, with D unclear. The germline CDR1 and CDR2 sequences are SGHNT and YYREEE (reference sequence). The ends were cut back, 4 bases at V and 7 bases at J, with 14 bases in the middle. The CDR3 has 14 amino acids. The CDR3 protein is CASSTKDGLEKLFF. The DNA of the CDR3 is TGTGCCAGCAGCACTAAGGACGGACTTGAAAAACTGTTTTTT.

The V call is TRBV7-8, the J call TRBJ2-2; D is undetermined. Germline assignment: CDR1 SGHVS and CDR2 FQNEAQ. This CDR3 has 13 amino acids. With 4 bases removed from V and 2 bases from J, the gap between germline ends came to 5 bases. The CDR3 loop is CASSWVNTGELFF. DNA for the CDR3: TGTGCCAGCAGCTGGGTAAACACCGGGGAGCTGTTTTTT.

CDR3 loop: CASMDPYEQYF. CDR3 DNA: TGTGCCAGCATGGACCCTTACGAGCAGTACTTC. The rearrangement links TRBV28 to TRBJ2-7; no definite D call. The CDR3 is 11 amino acids. Germline CDR1 is MDHEN and CDR2 is SYDVKM. V was cut by 7 bases and J by 4 bases, with 8 bases left in between.

This clone was seen once. The gene calls are TRBV5-1 and TRBJ1-2; D is ambiguous. V lost 0 bases and J 3 bases, leaving 18 bases between the germline ends. Germline V CDR1 and CDR2: SGHRS, YFSETQ. The CDR3 is 17 residues long. The CDR3 sequence is CASSLDDTTANYYGYTF. The CDR3 DNA sequence: TGCGCCAGCAGCTTGGATGACACCACAGCGAATTACTATGGCTACACCTTC.

This chain links TRBV4-1 with TRBJ2-7, with D perhaps TRBD1 (6 bases). This CDR3 has 15 amino acids. V was trimmed by 2 bases and J by 5 bases, leaving 16 bases between them. CDR1 MGHRA and CDR2 YSYEKL come from the germline V gene. The CDR3 protein is CASSQTDRSEDEQYF. The CDR3 DNA is TGCGCCAGCAGCCAAACCGACAGGAGTGAAGACGAGCAGTACTTC.

The CDR3 region is CASSFGQPNYGYTF. CDR3 sequence (DNA): TGTGCCAGCTCATTTGGACAGCCTAACTATGGCTACACCTTC. This chain links TRBV18 with TRBJ1-2; perhaps TRBD1 as D (6 bases). The V end was cut by 5 bases, the J end by 0 bases, with 10 bases between. CDR3 length: 14 residues. Per the germline V gene, CDR1 is KGHSH and CDR2 is LQKENI.

This chain links TRBV7-3 with TRBJ2-2; tentatively, D is TRBD1 or TRBD2 (5 bases each). The CDR3 is made up of 13 amino acids. Trimming took 7 bases from V and 4 from J, leaving 10 bases between them. The germline V gene has CDR1 SGHTA and CDR2 FQGTGA. The chain's CDR3 is CASTGTGTGELFF. CDR3 DNA sequence: TGTGCCAGCACTGGGACGGGCACCGGGGAGCTGTTTTTT.

The chain couples TRBV21-1 to TRBJ1-1; the table's TRBD1 call for D was not verified on the DNA. TRBV21-1 is a pseudogene segment. This CDR3 comprises 20 residues. In nucleotides, the CDR3 is TGTGCCAGCAGCAAGAAAGGCCCAGGACAGGGGGCGCGTCCGAACACTGAAGCTTTCTTT. Translating gives CASSKKGPGQGARPNTEAFF.

V is TRBV5-6 and J is TRBJ1-4; D gene ambiguous. V was pared by 1 base and J by 0 bases, with 13 bases between. The CDR3 spans 17 residues. Per germline, CDR1 SGHDT and CDR2 YYEEEE. CDR3 DNA sequence: TGTGCCAGCAGCTTGCGTTTTGGGTTGCCAACTAATGAAAAACTGTTTTTT. This sequence encodes CASSLRFGLPTNEKLFF.

The J gene is TRBJ2-1, the V gene TRBV7-2; 7 nucleotides align to TRBD1. V gave up 6 bases and J gave up 4 bases; unmatched junction bases: 9. In germline, CDR1 is SGHTA, CDR2 FQGNSA. This CDR3 has 15 residues. CDR3 in DNA: TGTGCCAGCAGAATAGATCAGGGGGTATACAATGAGCAGTTCTTC. Protein product: CASRIDQGVYNEQFF.

This sequence joins TRBV5-1 and TRBJ2-3; 11 nucleotides match TRBD2. V gave up 0 bases and J gave up 1 base; unmatched junction bases: 7. CDR1 and CDR2 from the germline V gene are SGHRS and YFSETQ. The CDR3 has 18 amino acids. The CDR3 DNA follows: TGCGCCAGCAGCTTGGTGGTAGCGGGAGGGCCTGGCACAGATACGCAGTATTTT. It yields the protein CASSLVVAGGPGTDTQYF.

The chain couples TRBV29-1 to TRBJ2-1; 13 nucleotides line up with TRBD2. This CDR3 is 15 amino acids long. Unmatched junction bases numbered 6, after V lost 3 bases and J lost 7 bases. CDR1 is SQVTM, CDR2 ANQGSEA, per germline. DNA for the CDR3: TGCAGCGTTGAGAGACTAGCGGGAGGCCGAAATGAGCAGTTCTTC. Translation: CSVERLAGGRNEQFF.

The chain carries TRBV4-1 and TRBJ1-1; no clear D gene. Per germline, CDR1 MGHRA and CDR2 YSYEKL. CDR3 length: 16 residues. Trimming pared 7 bases from V and 4 bases from J, leaving 22 bases between. The CDR3: CASIRFFGKDGTEAFF. The CDR3, as DNA: TGCGCCAGCATCCGGTTTTTCGGTAAGGACGGCACTGAAGCTTTCTTT.

The chain combines TRBV6-5 with TRBJ2-7; TRBD2 might be the D (5 bases). Germline values: CDR1 MNHEY, CDR2 SVGAGI. The CDR3 runs 15 residues. Trimming shortened V by 3 bases and J by 5 bases, and 17 bases separated the two germline ends. CDR3 loop: CASSYLATGSDEQYF. In nucleotides, the CDR3 is TGTGCCAGCAGTTATTTAGCTACGGGATCGGACGAGCAGTACTTC.

This chain connects TRBV7-8 to TRBJ2-4; no definite D call. V lost 5 bases and J lost 0, with 5 bases in between. Per the germline V gene, CDR1 is SGHVS and CDR2 is FQNEAQ. The CDR3 is made up of 13 amino acids. The CDR3 DNA sequence: TGTGCCAGCAGCCCGCAAGCCAAAAACATTCAGTACTTC. Translated: CASSPQAKNIQYF.

The CDR3 region has the DNA TGTGCCAGCAGCACCCGAGACACCCCCCTCAATGAGCAGTTCTTC. Protein: CASSTRDTPLNEQFF. This sequence joins TRBV7-9 and TRBJ2-1, with D hard to call. CDR3 length: 15 amino acids. V was shortened by 5 bases and J by 6 bases, with 17 bases between the two germline ends. Germline CDR1 and CDR2: SEHNR and FQNEAQ (reference sequence). Using reference TRBV7-9 and TRBJ2-1 for the parts outside the CDR3, the full variable domain is DTGVSQNPRHKITKRGQNVTFRCDPISEHNRLYWYRQTLGQGPEFLTYFQNEAQLEKSRLLSDRFSAERPKGSFSTLEIQRTEQGDSAMYLCASSTRDTPLNEQFFGPGTRLTVL.

The chain uses TRBV20-1 and TRBJ2-5; tentative D call: TRBD2 (5 bases). V lost 8 bases, J lost 5 bases, and 12 bases lay in between. The CDR3 consists of 11 residues. Germline CDR1 DFQATT, CDR2 SNEGSKA (reference sequence). The DNA for the CDR3 is TGCAGTTTTGAGGGCCGGGAGACCCAGTACTTC. It yields the protein CSFEGRETQYF.

The V and J genes are TRBV11-3 and TRBJ1-4; TRBD1 is a possible D gene (5 bases). CDR1 is SGHNT, CDR2 YENEEA, per germline. The germline V and J ends were trimmed by 2 bases and 6 bases, with 13 bases remaining between them. The CDR3 covers 15 residues. The CDR3 region has the DNA TGTGCCAGCAGCTTATCCGACAGAAACTATGAAAAACTGTTTTTT. Amino acid sequence: CASSLSDRNYEKLFF.

The V call is TRBV7-3, the J call TRBJ2-5; possibly TRBD2 for D (6 bases). The last part of the DNA fits TRBJ2-7 better; the J call may be wrong. Germline loops: CDR1 SGHTA, CDR2 FQGTGA. There are 14 residues in the CDR3. For the CDR3, the DNA is TGTGCCAGCAGCTTAGAGGCGGGACCCTACGAGCAGTACTTC. The encoded protein is CASSLEAGPYEQYF.

The chain has TRBV5-1 and TRBJ2-6; perhaps TRBD2 as D (6 bases). This CDR3 comprises 17 residues. V was clipped by 2 bases and J by 0 bases, with 12 bases between them. Germline V gene data show CDR1 as SGHRS and CDR2 as YFSETQ. Here the CDR3 reads CASSFASVISGANVLTF. CDR3 DNA sequence: TGCGCCAGCAGCTTTGCTAGCGTTATCTCTGGGGCCAACGTCCTGACTTTC.